This T cell receptor (beta chain) was documented in a study of T-cell reconstitution after alpha-beta-depleted transplantation in children. Molecular barcoding with unique molecular identifiers was used for the TCRbeta library. TCRdb re-derived calls from the PCR reads in MiXCR, one entry per CDR3 protein. This table has approximately 980,000 distinct CDR3 sequences, roughly 31% appearing once. Trimming removed 0 bases from V and 5 bases from J, with 11 bases in between. This CDR3 is built from 15 residues. Germline CDR1 SGHVS, CDR2 FQNEAQ. Study-wide points: At the one-year point after transplant, T-cell counts and TCRbeta diversity were found to come mostly from T cells that had been newly produced. Reportedly, roughly two months post-transplant, alpha-beta T cells arose from several hundred expanded graft clones.

This clonotype came up many times. The antigen is not known. Here the sequenced sample was PBMCs, mostly from graft donor cells, taken 360 days after TCRalphabeta/CD19-depleted stem cell transplant. The rearrangement links TRBV7-8 to TRBJ2-1, with D hard to call. This clonotype originated in a boy younger than two who had a stem cell transplant for SCID, so the T cells may come from the graft donor. The CDR3 loop reads CASSLAGYMDNEQFF. CDR3 coding DNA: TGTGCCAGCAGCTTAGCAGGATACATGGACAATGAGCAGTTCTTC.